This T cell receptor beta chain appears in the sequencing data of a study of CXCR3-negative and CXCR3-positive naive CD8 T cells. Background on the study: TRB reads totalled about 150 million, about 1.5 +/- 0.3 million per library. Study-wide points: Both naive subsets showed comparably high diversity, and memory CD8+ cells showed much lower diversity. Partly lower CXCR3 expression followed cryopreservation, and most assays relied on fresh PBMCs.

Concerning this clonotype: Antigen specificity is unknown.

The authors prepared UMI-labeled TRB cDNA libraries by 5' RACE. From its re-call of the 5' RACE reads, TCRdb lists each CDR3 protein once, without DNA. The data show under 45,000 distinct CDR3 sequences, and the top ten clones hold approximately 14%. CDR1 MNHEY and CDR2 SVGAGI come from the germline V gene. The CDR3 sequence is 13 residues long. This chain joins TRBV6-5 and TRBJ2-7; TCRdb's D call of TRBD1 is untestable without DNA. The material sequenced was memory CD8+ T cells from blood. The sequence was obtained from a human donor in good health. Some clones in this sample may be carry-over from other donors' samples. CDR3 protein: CASSRQGVYEQYF.